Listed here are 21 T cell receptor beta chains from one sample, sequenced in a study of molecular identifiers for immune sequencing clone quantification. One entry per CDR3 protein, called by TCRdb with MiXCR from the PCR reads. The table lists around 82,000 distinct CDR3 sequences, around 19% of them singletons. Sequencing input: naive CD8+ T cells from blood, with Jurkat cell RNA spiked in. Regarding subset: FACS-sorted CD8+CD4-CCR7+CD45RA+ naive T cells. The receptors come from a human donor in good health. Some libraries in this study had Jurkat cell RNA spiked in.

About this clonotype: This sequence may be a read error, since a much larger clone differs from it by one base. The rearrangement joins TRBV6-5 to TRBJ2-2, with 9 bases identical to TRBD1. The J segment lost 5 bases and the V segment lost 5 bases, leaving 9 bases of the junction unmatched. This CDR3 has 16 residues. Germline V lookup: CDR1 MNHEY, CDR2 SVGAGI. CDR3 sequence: CASSRPRDRVTGELFF. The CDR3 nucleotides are TGTGCCAGCAGTCGCCCCCGGGACAGGGTTACCGGGGAGCTGTTTTTT.

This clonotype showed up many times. The CDR3: CASSQGQLAATYEQYF. CDR3 nucleotide sequence: TGTGCCAGCAGCCAAGGTCAACTAGCGGCTACCTACGAGCAGTACTTC. The rearrangement uses TRBV4-2 and TRBJ2-7, with 8 bases aligning to TRBD2. V lost 1 base, J lost 2 bases, and 7 bases stayed unmatched. This CDR3 has 16 amino acids. CDR1 is LGHNA and CDR2 is YNFKEQ in the germline V gene.

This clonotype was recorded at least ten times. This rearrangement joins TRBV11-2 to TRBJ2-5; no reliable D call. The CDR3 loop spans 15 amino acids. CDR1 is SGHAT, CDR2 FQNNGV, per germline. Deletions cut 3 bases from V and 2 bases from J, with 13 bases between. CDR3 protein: CASSFVARIQETQYF. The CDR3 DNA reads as TGTGCCAGCAGCTTTGTGGCGCGGATACAAGAGACCCAGTACTTC.

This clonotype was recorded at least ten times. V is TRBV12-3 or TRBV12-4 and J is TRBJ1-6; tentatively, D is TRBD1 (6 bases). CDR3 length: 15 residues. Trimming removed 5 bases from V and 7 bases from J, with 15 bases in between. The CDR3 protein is CASSPRQDANSPLHF. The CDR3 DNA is TGTGCCAGCAGTCCGAGACAGGACGCGAATTCACCCCTCCACTTT.

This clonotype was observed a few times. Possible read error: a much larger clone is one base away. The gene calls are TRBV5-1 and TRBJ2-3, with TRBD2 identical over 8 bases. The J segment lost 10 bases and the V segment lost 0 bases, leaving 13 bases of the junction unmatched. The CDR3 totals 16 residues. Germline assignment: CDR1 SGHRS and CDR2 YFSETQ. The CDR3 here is CASSLEFGGARDPQYF. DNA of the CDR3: TGCGCCAGCAGCTTGGAGTTCGGGGGGGCTAGGGATCCGCAGTATTTT.

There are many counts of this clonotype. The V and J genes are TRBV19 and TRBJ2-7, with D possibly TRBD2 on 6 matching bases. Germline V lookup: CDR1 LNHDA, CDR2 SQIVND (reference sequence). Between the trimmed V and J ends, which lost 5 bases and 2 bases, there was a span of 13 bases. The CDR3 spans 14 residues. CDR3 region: CASSGGTGAYEQYF. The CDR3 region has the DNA TGTGCCAGTAGTGGGGGGACCGGTGCCTACGAGCAGTACTTC.

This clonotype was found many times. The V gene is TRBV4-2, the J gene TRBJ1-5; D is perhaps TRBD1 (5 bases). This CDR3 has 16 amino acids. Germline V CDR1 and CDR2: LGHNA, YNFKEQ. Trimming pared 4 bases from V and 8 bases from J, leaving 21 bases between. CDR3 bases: TGTGCCAGCAGCCCTACCAAGGGGCCTGCTAGTGAGCCCCAGCATTTT. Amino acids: CASSPTKGPASEPQHF.

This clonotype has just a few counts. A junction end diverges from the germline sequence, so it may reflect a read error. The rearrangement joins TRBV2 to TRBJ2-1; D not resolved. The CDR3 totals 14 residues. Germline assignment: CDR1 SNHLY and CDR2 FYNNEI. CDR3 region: CVSTEKSSYNEQFF. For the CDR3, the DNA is TGTGTCAGCACCGAGAAGAGCTCCTACAATGAGCAGTTCTTC.

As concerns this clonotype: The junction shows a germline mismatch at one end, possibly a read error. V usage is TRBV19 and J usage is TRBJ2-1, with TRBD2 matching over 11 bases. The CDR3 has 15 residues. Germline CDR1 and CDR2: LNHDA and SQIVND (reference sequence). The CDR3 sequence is CASSTELAGANEQLF. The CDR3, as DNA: TGTGCCAGTAGTACAGAACTAGCGGGAGCGAATGAGCAGCTCTTC.

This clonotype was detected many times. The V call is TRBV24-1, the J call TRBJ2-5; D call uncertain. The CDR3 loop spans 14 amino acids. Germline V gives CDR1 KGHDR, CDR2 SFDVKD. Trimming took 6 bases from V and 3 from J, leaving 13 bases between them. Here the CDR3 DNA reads TGTGCCACCAGTTCAGCGCTTGAGGAAGAGACCCAGTACTTC. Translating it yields CATSSALEEETQYF.

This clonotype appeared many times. The CDR3 bases are TGTGCCAGCAGCTTGTTGGGCACAGATACGCAGTATTTT. Its protein is CASSLLGTDTQYF. The chain joins TRBV5-5 to TRBJ2-3, with no clear D. V was cut by 1 base and J by 1 base, with 4 bases left in between. The CDR3 spans 13 residues. CDR1 is SGHKS and CDR2 is YYEKEE in the germline V gene (reference sequence).

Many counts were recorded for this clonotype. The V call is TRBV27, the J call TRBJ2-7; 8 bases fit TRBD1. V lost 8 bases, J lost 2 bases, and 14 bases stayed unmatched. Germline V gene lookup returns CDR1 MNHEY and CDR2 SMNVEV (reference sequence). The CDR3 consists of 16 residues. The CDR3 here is CASGLLVGTGPYEQYF. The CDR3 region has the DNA TGTGCCAGCGGCCTCCTTGTGGGGACAGGCCCCTACGAGCAGTACTTC.

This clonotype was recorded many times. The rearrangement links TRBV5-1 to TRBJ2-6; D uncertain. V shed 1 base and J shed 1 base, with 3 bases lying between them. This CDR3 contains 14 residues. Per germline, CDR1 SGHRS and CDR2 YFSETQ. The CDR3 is CASSLRSGANVLTF. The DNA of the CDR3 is TGCGCCAGCAGCTTGAGATCTGGGGCCAACGTCCTGACTTTC.

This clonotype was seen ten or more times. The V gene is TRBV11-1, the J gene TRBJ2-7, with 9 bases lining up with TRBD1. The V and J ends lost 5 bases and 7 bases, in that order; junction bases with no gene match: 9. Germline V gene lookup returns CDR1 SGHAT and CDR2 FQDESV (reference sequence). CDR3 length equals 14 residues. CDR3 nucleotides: TGTGCCAGCAGCCCCCCGGGACAGGGATTGGAGCAGTACTTC. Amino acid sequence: CASSPPGQGLEQYF.

The CDR3 bases are TGTGCCGGGGGGACTAGCGGGAGCGTGAAAGAGACCCAGTACTTC. This codes for CAGGTSGSVKETQYF. The chain combines TRBV7-9 with TRBJ2-5, with 14 bases that match TRBD2. The V and J ends lost 11 bases and 3 bases, in that order; junction bases with no gene match: 8. The V gene's germline CDR1 is SEHNR and CDR2 FQNEAQ (reference sequence). The CDR3 is 15 residues long.

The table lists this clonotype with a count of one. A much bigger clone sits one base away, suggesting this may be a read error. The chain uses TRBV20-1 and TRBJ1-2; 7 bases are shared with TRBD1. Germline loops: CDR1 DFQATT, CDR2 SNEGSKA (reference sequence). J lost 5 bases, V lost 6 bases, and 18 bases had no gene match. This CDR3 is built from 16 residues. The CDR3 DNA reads TGCAGTGCCCGAGAGGCAGGGGGGGGGTCCCCTTATGGCTACACCTTC. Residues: CSAREAGGGSPYGYTF.

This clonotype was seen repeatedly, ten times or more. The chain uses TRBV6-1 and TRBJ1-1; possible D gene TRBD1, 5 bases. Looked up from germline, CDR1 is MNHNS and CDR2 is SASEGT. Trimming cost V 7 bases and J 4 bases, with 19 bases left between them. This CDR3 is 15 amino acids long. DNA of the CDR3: TGTGCCAGCACGGGGGTTTTCGAGTCGAGCACTGAAGCTTTCTTT. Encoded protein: CASTGVFESSTEAFF.

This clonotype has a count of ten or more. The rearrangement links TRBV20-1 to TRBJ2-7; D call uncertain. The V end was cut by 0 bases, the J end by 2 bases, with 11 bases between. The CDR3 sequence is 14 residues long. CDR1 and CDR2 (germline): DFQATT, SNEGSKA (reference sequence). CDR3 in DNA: TGCAGTGCTAGAGATTCGGCGGCGGCCTACGAGCAGTACTTC. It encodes CSARDSAAAYEQYF.

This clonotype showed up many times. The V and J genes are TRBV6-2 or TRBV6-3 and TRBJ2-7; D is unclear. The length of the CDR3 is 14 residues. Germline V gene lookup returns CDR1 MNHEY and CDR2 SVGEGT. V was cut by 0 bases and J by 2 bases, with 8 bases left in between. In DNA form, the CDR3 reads TGTGCCAGCAGTTACTCGGTGAACGCCTACGAGCAGTACTTC. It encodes CASSYSVNAYEQYF.

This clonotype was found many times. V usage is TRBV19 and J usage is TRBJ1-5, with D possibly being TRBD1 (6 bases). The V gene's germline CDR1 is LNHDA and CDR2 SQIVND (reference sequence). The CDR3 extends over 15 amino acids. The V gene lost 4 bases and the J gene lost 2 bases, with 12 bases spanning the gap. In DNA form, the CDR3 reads TGTGCCAGTAGTAGCGGGACACGTGGCAATCAGCCCCAGCATTTT. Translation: CASSSGTRGNQPQHF.

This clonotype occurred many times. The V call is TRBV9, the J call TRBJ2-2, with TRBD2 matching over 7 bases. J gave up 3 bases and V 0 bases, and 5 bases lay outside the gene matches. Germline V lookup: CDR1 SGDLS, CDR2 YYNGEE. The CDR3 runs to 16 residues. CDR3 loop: CASSVEAGVDTGELFF. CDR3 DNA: TGTGCCAGCAGCGTAGAGGCGGGAGTGGACACCGGGGAGCTGTTTTTT.